The following is a T cell receptor beta chain sequence with its context. The source of the sample is a study of CD8+ T cells in alopecia areata. About the research overall: Treated individuals took tofacitinib by mouth, 5 to 10 mg twice daily.

Extracted RNA was reverse transcribed, and the resulting cDNA served as sequencing template. TCRdb's copy holds only in-frame clones and misses some; the assay was immunoSEQ multiplex PCR. The sample contains roughly 250,000 clones, roughly two thirds of which appear only once. Trimming stripped 6 bases from V and 3 bases from J, with 11 bases between. This CDR3 is built from 13 residues. CDR1 LNHDA and CDR2 SQIVND come from the germline V gene (reference sequence). J is TRBJ2-5 and V is TRBV19; D may be TRBD2 (5 bases). This TCR came from a human donor with alopecia areata. Sequencing was performed on CD4+ T cells sorted from blood, taken at week 0. For the CDR3, the DNA is TGTGCCAGTAGAAGGGCCGGGGAAGAGACCCAGTACTTC. Its protein is CASRRAGEETQYF.